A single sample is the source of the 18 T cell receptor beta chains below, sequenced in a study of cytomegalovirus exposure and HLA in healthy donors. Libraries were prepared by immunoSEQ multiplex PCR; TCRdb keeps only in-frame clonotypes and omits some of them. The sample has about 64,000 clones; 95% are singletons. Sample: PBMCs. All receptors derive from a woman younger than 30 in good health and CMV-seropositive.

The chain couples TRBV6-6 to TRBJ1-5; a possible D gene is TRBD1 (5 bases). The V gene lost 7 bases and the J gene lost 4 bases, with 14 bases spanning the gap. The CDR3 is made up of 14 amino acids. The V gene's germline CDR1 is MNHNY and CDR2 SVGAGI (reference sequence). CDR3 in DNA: TGTGCCAGCATGAGTGGGGCAGGGAATCAGCCCCAGCATTTT. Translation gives CASMSGAGNQPQHF.

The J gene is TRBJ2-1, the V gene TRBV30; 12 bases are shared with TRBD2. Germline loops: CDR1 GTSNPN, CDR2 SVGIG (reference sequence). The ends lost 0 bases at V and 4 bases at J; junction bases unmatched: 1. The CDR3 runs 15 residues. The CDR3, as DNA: TGTGCCTGGAGTGTAGGACTAGCGGGGTACAATGAGCAGTTCTTC. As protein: CAWSVGLAGYNEQFF.

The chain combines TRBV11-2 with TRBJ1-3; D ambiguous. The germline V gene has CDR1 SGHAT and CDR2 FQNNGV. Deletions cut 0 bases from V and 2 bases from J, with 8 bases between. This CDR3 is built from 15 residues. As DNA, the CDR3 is TGTGCCAGCAGCTTAGACGGGAGAACTGGAAACACCATATATTTT. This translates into CASSLDGRTGNTIYF.

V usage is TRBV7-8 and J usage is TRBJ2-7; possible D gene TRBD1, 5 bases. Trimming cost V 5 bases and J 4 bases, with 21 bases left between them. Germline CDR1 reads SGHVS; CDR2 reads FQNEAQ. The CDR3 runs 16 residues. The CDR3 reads CASSHPTKGSPYEQYF. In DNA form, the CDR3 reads TGTGCCAGCAGCCACCCCACGAAGGGGTCCCCGTACGAGCAGTACTTC.

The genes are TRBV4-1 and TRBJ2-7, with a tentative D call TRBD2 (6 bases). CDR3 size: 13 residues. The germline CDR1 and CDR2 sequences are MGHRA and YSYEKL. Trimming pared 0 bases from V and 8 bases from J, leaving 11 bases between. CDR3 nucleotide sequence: TGCGCCAGCAGCCAAGAGGACTATCGCAAGCAGTACTTC. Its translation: CASSQEDYRKQYF.

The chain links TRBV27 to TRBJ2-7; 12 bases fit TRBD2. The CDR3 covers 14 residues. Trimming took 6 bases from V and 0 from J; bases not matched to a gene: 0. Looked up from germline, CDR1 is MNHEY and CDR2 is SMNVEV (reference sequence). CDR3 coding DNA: TGTGCCAGCAGACTAGCGGGGGGCTCCTACGAGCAGTACTTC. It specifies CASRLAGGSYEQYF.

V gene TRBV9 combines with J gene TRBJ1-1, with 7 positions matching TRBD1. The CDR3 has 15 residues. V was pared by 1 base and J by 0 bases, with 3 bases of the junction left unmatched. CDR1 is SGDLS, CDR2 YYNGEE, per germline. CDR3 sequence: CASSVSGQVNTEAFF. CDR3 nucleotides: TGTGCCAGCAGCGTATCCGGACAGGTGAACACTGAAGCTTTCTTT.

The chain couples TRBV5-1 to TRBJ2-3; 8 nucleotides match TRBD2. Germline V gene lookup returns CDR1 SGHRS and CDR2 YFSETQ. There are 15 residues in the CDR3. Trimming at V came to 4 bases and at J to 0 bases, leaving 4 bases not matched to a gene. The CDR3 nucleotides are TGCGCCAGCAGCCGGGGGGGGGCGAGCACAGATACGCAGTATTTT. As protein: CASSRGGASTDTQYF.

The CDR3 sequence: CSGGGMGGELFF. CDR3 bases: TGCAGCGGCGGGGGAATGGGCGGGGAGCTGTTTTTT. The chain uses TRBV29-1 and TRBJ2-2, with TRBD2 matching over 7 bases. V shed 7 bases, J shed 7 bases, and the junction held 6 bases outside the gene matches. The V gene's germline CDR1 is SQVTM and CDR2 ANQGSEA. The CDR3 spans 12 residues.

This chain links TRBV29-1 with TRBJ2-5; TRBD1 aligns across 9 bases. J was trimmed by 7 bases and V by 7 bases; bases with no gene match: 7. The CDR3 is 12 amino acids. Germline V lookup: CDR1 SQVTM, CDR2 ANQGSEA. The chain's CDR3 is CSEGTGSGTQYF. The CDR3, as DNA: TGCAGCGAGGGGACAGGGTCCGGGACCCAGTACTTC.

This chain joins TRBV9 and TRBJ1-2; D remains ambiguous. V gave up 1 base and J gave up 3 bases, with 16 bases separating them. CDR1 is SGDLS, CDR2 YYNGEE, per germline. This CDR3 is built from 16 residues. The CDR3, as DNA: TGTGCCAGCAGCGTACCCGTGGGAGGATCGGACTATGGCTACACCTTC. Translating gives CASSVPVGGSDYGYTF.

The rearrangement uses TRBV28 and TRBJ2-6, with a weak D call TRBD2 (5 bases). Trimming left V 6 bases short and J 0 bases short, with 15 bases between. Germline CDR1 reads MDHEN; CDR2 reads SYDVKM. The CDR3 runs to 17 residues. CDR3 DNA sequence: TGTGCCAGCAGCCGTCCGCAGCGGCCCTCTGGGGCCAACGTCCTGACTTTC. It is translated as CASSRPQRPSGANVLTF.

In DNA form, the CDR3 reads TGTGCCAGCATCGGGGGGAGGGGGAGGCGATGGGCTGAAGCTTTCTTT. Its translation: CASIGGRGRRWAEAFF. The genes are TRBV7-8 and TRBJ1-1; D perhaps matches TRBD1 (6 bases). CDR3 length: 16 amino acids. Trimming stripped 7 bases from V and 6 bases from J, with 24 bases between. Germline V gene lookup returns CDR1 SGHVS and CDR2 FQNEAQ.

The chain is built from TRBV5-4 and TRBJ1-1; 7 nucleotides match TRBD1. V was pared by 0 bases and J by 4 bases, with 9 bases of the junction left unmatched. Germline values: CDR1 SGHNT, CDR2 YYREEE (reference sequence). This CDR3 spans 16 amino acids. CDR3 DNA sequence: TGTGCCAGCAGCTTGGGAACACAGGGGCCCCTCACTGAAGCTTTCTTT. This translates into CASSLGTQGPLTEAFF.

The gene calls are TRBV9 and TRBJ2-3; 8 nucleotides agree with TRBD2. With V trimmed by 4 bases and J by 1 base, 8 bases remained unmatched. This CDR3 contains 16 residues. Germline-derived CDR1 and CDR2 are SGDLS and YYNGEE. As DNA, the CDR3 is TGTGCCAGCAGCACCCGAATTAGCGGGGGCACAGATACGCAGTATTTT. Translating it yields CASSTRISGGTDTQYF.

The CDR3 nucleotides are TGTGCCAGCAGCTTGCGTGGTTATGAGCAGTTCTTC. Protein product: CASSLRGYEQFF. This sequence joins TRBV7-9 and TRBJ2-1; D ambiguous. This CDR3 is built from 12 residues. The V gene lost 3 bases and the J gene lost 8 bases, with 8 bases spanning the gap. Germline V gene sequence: CDR1 SEHNR, CDR2 FQNEAQ (reference sequence).

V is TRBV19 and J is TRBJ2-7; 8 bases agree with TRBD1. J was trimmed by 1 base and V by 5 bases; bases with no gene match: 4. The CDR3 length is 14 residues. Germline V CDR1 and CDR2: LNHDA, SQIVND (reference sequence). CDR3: CASSSTGGSYEQYF. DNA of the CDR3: TGTGCCAGTAGTTCCACAGGGGGGTCCTACGAGCAGTACTTC.

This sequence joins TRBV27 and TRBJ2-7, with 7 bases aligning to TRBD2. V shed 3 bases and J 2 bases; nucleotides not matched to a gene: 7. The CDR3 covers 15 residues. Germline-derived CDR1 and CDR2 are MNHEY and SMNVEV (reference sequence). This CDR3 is CASSLSLAAPYEQYF. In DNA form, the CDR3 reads TGTGCCAGCAGTTTGAGTCTAGCGGCCCCCTACGAGCAGTACTTC.